This TCR beta chain derives from a study of cytomegalovirus exposure and HLA in healthy donors. Study conclusions and caveats: CMV antigen specificity of a few CMV-associated chains was confirmed in vitro.

Remarks on this clone: No antigen is known for it.

Generated by immunoSEQ multiplex PCR, the TCRdb table keeps only in-frame clones and is missing some. This table has approximately 150,000 clones, approximately 88% appearing once. Separation from the 666-subject first cohort characterized the roughly 120-subject validation cohort, to which the donors belonged. The TCR comes from a man younger than 35 in good health and CMV-seropositive. Material: PBMCs.

CDR3: CASKADADTQYF. CDR3 sequence (DNA): TGCGCCAGCAAAGCGGACGCAGATACGCAGTATTTT. The rearrangement uses TRBV5-1 and TRBJ2-3, with D possibly matching TRBD2 (5 bases). The CDR3 spans 12 residues. The germline V gene encodes CDR1 SGHRS and CDR2 YFSETQ. V was pared by 6 bases and J by 4 bases, with 9 bases between.